This T cell receptor beta chain was sequenced for a study of early T cells in non-severe SARS-CoV-2 infection. Study results and limitations: Comparison of clonotypes with VDJdb favored anti-spike CD8 responses while missing private and CD4 specificities.

Attached unique molecular identifiers marked individual cDNA molecules. From the 5' RACE reads, TCRdb called clonotypes with MiXCR, one entry per CDR3 protein. Of 35,000 to 40,000 distinct CDR3 sequences detected, around 5% appear once; the ten largest clones hold 25% to 30%. This clonotype was detected many times. Its target is unknown. CDR3 length: 15 residues. CDR1 is SQVTM, CDR2 ANQGSEA, per germline. J gave up 4 bases and V 7 bases, and 12 bases lay outside the gene matches. The material sequenced was whole blood. V is TRBV29-1 and J is TRBJ2-3, with 9 nucleotides matching TRBD2. The clonotype comes from an adult who was a healthcare worker with PCR-confirmed SARS-CoV-2 infection or an uninfected control (not recorded which). CDR3 bases: TGCAGCGGCCAGCGGGAGGCCGCTTCGTCAGATACGCAGTATTTT. This sequence encodes CSGQREAASSDTQYF.